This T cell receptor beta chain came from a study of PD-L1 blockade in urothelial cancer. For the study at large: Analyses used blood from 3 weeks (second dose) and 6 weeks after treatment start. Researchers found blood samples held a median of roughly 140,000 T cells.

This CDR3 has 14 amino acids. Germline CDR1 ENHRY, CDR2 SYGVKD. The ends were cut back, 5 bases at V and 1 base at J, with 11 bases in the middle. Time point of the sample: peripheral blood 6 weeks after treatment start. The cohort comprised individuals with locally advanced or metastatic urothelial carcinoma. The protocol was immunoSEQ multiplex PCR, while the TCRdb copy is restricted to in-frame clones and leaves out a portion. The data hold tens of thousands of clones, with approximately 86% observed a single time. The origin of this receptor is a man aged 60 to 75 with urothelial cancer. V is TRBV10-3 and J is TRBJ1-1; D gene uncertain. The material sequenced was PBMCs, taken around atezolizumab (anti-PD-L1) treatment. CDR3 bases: TGTGCCATCAGTCAGCCGGAGGAGAACACTGAAGCTTTCTTT. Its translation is CAISQPEENTEAFF.